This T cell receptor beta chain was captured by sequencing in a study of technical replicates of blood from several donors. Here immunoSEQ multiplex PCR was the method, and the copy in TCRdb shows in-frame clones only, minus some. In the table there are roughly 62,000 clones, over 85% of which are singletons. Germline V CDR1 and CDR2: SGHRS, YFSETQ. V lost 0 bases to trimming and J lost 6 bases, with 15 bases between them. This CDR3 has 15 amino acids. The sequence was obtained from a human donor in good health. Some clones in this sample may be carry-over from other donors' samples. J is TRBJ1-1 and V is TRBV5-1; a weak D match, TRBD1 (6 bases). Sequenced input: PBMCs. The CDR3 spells CASSLGQVGGSEAFF. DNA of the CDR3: TGCGCCAGCAGCTTGGGACAGGTCGGTGGATCTGAAGCTTTCTTT.